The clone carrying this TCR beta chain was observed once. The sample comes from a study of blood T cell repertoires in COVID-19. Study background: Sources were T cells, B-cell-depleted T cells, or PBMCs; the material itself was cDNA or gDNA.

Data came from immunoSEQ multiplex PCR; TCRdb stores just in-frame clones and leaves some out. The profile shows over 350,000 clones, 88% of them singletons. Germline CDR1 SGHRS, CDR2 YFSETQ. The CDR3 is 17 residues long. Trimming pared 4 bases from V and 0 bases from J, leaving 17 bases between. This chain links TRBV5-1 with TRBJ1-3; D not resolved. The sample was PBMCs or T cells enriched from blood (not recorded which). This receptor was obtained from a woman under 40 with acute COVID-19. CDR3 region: CASSPVSARGSGNTIYF. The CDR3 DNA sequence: TGCGCCAGCAGCCCAGTTTCGGCTCGGGGCTCTGGAAACACCATATATTTT. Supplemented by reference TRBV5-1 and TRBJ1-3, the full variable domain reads KAGVTQTPRYLIKTRGQQVTLSCSPISGHRSVSWYQQTPGQGLQFLFEYFSETQRNKGNFPGRFSGRQFSNSRSEMNVSTLELGDSALYLCASSPVSARGSGNTIYFGEGSWLTVV.